The clone carrying this TCR beta chain was seen more than once but under ten times. This sample is drawn from a study of T cells in Graves' hyperthyroidism and ophthalmopathy. The CDR3 regions of TCR beta were amplified from RNA transcripts. In the first-round RT-PCR of the TCR CDR3, the HTBI primer set was used. TCRdb redid the calling of the multiplex PCR reads with MiXCR, one entry per CDR3 protein. The data contain roughly 580,000 distinct CDR3 sequences, around 42% of them singletons. Sequencing input: peripheral blood or thyroid tissue (not recorded which). This sequence originates from a woman under 30 with Graves' hyperthyroidism.

CDR3 loop: CASSHPQGPLYGYTF. Here the CDR3 DNA reads TGTGCCAGCAGCCACCCCCAGGGTCCCCTCTATGGCTACACCTTC. The V call is TRBV9, the J call TRBJ1-2; D perhaps matches TRBD1 (5 bases). This CDR3 is built from 15 residues. Trimming shortened V by 4 bases and J by 4 bases, and 17 bases separated the two germline ends. Germline values: CDR1 SGDLS, CDR2 YYNGEE. The entire variable domain, with the rest obtained from reference TRBV9 and TRBJ1-2, is as follows: DSGVTQTPKHLITATGQRVTLRCSPRSGDLSVYWYQQSLDQGLQFLIQYYNGEERAKGNILERFSAQQFPDLHSELNLSSLELGDSALYFCASSHPQGPLYGYTFGSGTRLTVV.